These T cell receptor beta chains were read from a single sample in a study of beta chain features in type 1 diabetes. Some clones are missing from TCRdb's copy, which holds only in-frame ones; the method was immunoSEQ multiplex PCR. The repertoire consists of a few hundred thousand clones, with 14% occurring once and the leading ten covering more than 6.5%. The sequenced material came from central memory CD4+ T cells from blood. The receptors were gathered from a man between 25 and 39 years old in good health. Each CDR3 is given with its conserved first and last residue. Each record gives: clone size, J gene, D gene, V gene, CDR3 protein, CDR3 DNA. D genes are given only for firm matches. Clone size is shown for a subset of rows, as once, few, many or a class of expanded clone.

few,TRBJ2-3,.,TRBV11-2,CASSTERSTDTQYF,TGCGCCAGCAGCACAGAACGAAGCACAGATACGCAGTATTTT
once,TRBJ2-1,TRBD2,TRBV7-3,CASSFRGRVPGEQFF,TGTGCCAGCAGCTTTCGAGGGAGGGTCCCGGGGGAGCAGTTCTTC
.,TRBJ2-1,.,TRBV7-8,CASTRSRNNEQFF,TGTGCCAGCACTCGGTCCAGAAACAATGAGCAGTTCTTC
few,TRBJ2-1,TRBD1,TRBV6-6,CASSFSGQGSYNEQFF,TGTGCCAGCAGTTTCTCGGGACAGGGCTCCTACAATGAGCAGTTCTTC
.,TRBJ1-5,.,TRBV29-1,CSVLCRSNQPQHF,TGCAGCGTTCTTTGTAGGAGCAATCAGCCCCAGCATTTT
.,TRBJ1-2,TRBD1,TRBV5-5,CASSRTGSNGYGYTF,TGTGCCAGCAGCCGGACAGGGAGTAACGGCTATGGCTACACCTTC
.,TRBJ2-7,TRBD1,TRBV7-2,CASSFRDRGGYEQYF,TGTGCCAGCAGCTTCCGGGACAGGGGAGGCTACGAGCAGTACTTC
.,TRBJ2-1,TRBD2,TRBV27,CASRGGAGGRKRSYNEQFF,TGTGCCAGCAGGGGCGGAGCGGGAGGAAGAAAAAGGAGCTACAATGAGCAGTTCTTC
.,TRBJ1-3,.,TRBV4-1,CASSHSLRRGTTGNTIYF,TGCGCCAGCAGCCACTCTCTGCGCCGTGGGACGACTGGAAACACCATATATTTT
few,TRBJ2-1,TRBD2,TRBV4-3,CASSQETSGNQFF,TGCGCCAGCAGCCAAGAGACTAGCGGGAATCAGTTCTTC
many,TRBJ2-7,.,TRBV14,CASSLLPTGSAYEQYF,TGTGCCAGCAGCCTCCTCCCGACAGGATCGGCCTACGAGCAGTACTTC
.,TRBJ1-2,.,TRBV5-8,CASSAYRGLFF,TGTGCCAGCAGCGCCTACCGGGGACTCTTCTTC
many,TRBJ2-7,.,TRBV15,CATSRGRGVNEQYF,TGTGCCACCAGCAGAGGTAGAGGGGTGAACGAGCAGTACTTC
few,TRBJ2-1,.,TRBV19,CASSSDEQFF,TGTGCCAGTAGTAGCGATGAGCAGTTCTTC
.,TRBJ2-7,TRBD1,TRBV6-1,CASSASGTGYEQYF,TGTGCCAGCAGTGCATCCGGGACAGGGTACGAGCAGTACTTC
.,TRBJ1-2,TRBD1,TRBV4-1,CASSRDRTNYGYTF,TGCGCCAGCAGCCGGGACAGGACAAACTATGGCTACACCTTC
.,TRBJ2-3,.,TRBV5-4,CASSPAGFSPSTVTQYF,TGTGCCAGCAGCCCCGCCGGTTTCTCCCCCTCTACAGTTACGCAGTATTTT
few,TRBJ1-6,.,TRBV7-8,CASSLAGSGNSPLHF,TGTGCCAGCAGCTTAGCAGGGAGTGGTAATTCACCCCTCCACTTT
.,TRBJ2-5,.,TRBV4-2,CASSQGQKRETQYF,TGTGCCAGCAGCCAAGGACAAAAGCGGGAGACCCAGTACTTC
many,TRBJ1-1,.,TRBV4-3,CASSQGGNTEAFF,TGCGCCAGCAGCCAAGGGGGCAACACTGAAGCTTTCTTT
.,TRBJ1-2,TRBD1,TRBV7-9,CASSLGDRSYGYTF,TGTGCCAGCAGCTTAGGGGACAGGAGCTATGGCTACACCTTC
.,TRBJ2-2,.,TRBV29-1,CSAERAQGAGELFF,TGCAGCGCTGAACGCGCACAGGGCGCCGGGGAGCTGTTTTTT
.,TRBJ1-5,.,TRBV11-3,CASSLVGTGYQPQHF,TGTGCCAGCAGCTTAGTTGGTACAGGGTATCAGCCCCAGCATTTT
.,TRBJ1-1,.,TRBV18,CASSPMNTEAFF,TGTGCCAGCTCACCAATGAACACTGAAGCTTTCTTT
.,TRBJ2-2,TRBD1,TRBV18,CASSRTGPGELFF,TGTGCCAGCTCTCGGACAGGGCCCGGGGAGCTGTTTTTT
.,TRBJ2-7,TRBD2,TRBV7-2,CASSQSSGVGQYF,TGTGCCAGCAGCCAGTCTAGCGGGGTTGGGCAGTACTTC